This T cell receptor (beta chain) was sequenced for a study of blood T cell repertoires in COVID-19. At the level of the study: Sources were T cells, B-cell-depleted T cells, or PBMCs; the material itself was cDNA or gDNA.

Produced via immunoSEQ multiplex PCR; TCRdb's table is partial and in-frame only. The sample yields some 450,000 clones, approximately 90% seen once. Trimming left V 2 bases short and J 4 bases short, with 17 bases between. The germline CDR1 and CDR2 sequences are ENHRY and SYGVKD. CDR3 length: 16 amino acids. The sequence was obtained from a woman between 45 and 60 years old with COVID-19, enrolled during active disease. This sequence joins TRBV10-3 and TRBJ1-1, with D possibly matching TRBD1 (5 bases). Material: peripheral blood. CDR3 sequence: CAISEPSGQGVTEAFF. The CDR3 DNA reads TGTGCCATCAGTGAGCCATCAGGACAAGGGGTCACTGAAGCTTTCTTT.